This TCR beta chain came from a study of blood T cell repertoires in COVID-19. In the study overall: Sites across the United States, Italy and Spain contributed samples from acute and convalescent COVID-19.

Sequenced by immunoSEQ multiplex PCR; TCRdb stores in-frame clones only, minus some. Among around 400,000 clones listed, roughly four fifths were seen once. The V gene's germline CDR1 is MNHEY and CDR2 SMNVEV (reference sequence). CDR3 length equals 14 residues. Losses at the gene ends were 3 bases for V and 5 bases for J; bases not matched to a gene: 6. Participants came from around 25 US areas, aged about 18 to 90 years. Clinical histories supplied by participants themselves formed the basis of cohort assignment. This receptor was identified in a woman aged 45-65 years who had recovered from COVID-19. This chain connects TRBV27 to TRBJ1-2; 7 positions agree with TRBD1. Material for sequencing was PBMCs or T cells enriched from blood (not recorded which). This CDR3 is CASSLEGAGYGYTF. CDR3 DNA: TGTGCCAGCAGTTTGGAGGGGGCGGGGTATGGCTACACCTTC.